This T cell receptor (beta chain) was recorded in a study of regulatory T cells in long-lasting Graves disease (dated by TCRdb to about 2021). About the investigation overall: To count as having persistent Graves' disease, a patient had to have received antithyroid drug treatment for over 5 years with TSH receptor autoantibodies remaining persistently positive. Peripheral blood TCR sequencing and RNA sequencing compared persistent Graves' disease patients with newly diagnosed Graves' disease patients. The study took place in China and was registered as a clinical trial. A total of some 35 samples underwent TCR sequencing: about 13 from persistent and roughly 20 from newly diagnosed Graves' disease patients. Persistent Graves' disease patients in the clinical cohort had taken antithyroid drugs for roughly 10 years on average.

Details on this clonotype: It lacks a known antigen. A single base is all that separates this from a far larger clone, so a read error is likely.

Receptor libraries were prepared by multiplex PCR. The listed sequencing device is Illumina HiSeq 4000. To build TCR beta libraries, CDR3 regions were amplified by Arm-PCR using iRepertoire HTBI primers. Gel purification was performed on PCR products prior to sequencing. The paper's processing steps were these. Across samples, roughly 60 TRBV and approximately 15 TRBJ segments were identified and used for gene usage analysis of CDR3 amino acid clonotypes. Filtered high-quality paired reads were merged into contigs using COPE and FqMerger. BLAST was used to align contigs to IMGT TRBV, TRBD and TRBJ reference genes, with CDR3 defined following IMGT. Highly expanded clones were defined as clonotypes with a frequency above 0.1%. Shannon entropy served as the measure of repertoire diversity, while the Gini coefficient captured V-J evenness. Clonotypes shared by more than one individual were considered public. The public reads were reanalyzed by TCRdb: fastp trimming at Q25, MiXCR alignment, in-frame beta chains only. Identical CDR3 protein sequences are pooled into one entry, listed with their most common genes and DNA. The V and J calls shown here were made by TCRdb, not taken from the authors' results. Across this sample there are under 500,000 distinct CDR3 sequences, with around 21% seen only once. The ten largest clones add up to under 9% of the sample.

The CDR3 goes from the cysteine to the phenylalanine over 14 residues. Left in the record is the CDR3 DNA by itself, 42 bases read in frame from the first base. CDR1 MNHEY and CDR2 SVGEGT were looked up in the germline V gene. V lost 8 bases and J lost 10 bases; the stretch between them is 18 bases long. General findings and caveats noted by the study authors: Sequencing and analysis were limited to the TCR beta chain. Compared with newly diagnosed patients, patients with persistent Graves' disease had lower TCR Shannon entropy and fewer highly expanded clones, which suggests clonal expansion. Only peripheral blood was studied, because thyroid tissue, the primary lesion, was inaccessible. A larger number of public clonotypes was shared among persistent patients (more than 2,500) than among newly diagnosed patients (more than 850). Persistent disease showed preferential use of TRBV28, TRBJ1-2 and TRBJ2-5, whereas newly diagnosed disease favored TRBV20-1 and TRBJ2-1. The small sample size was acknowledged by the authors as a limitation that may reduce accuracy.

This specimen's time point label, interpreted: persistent/refractory GD, antithyroid drugs over 5 years with positive TRAb. For both TCR sequencing and RNA sequencing, RNA was extracted from PBMCs in TRIzol. Graves' disease was diagnosed according to American Thyroid Association guidelines. Patients were recruited from an endocrinology department in Xi'an, China. From each patient, about 9 milliliters of peripheral blood was collected into an EDTA anticoagulant tube. Ficoll Paque Plus density gradient separation was used to isolate PBMCs, and no further T cell sorting was performed. An Agilent 2100 Bioanalyzer and agarose gel were used to check RNA quality, and a NanoDrop 2000 was used to measure RNA concentration.

The receptor chain draws on TRBV6-2 or TRBV6-3 and TRBJ1-6; TRBD1 might be the D gene, on 6 matching bases. This TCR derives from a female donor with Graves disease. The sequenced sample was peripheral blood mononuclear cells (PBMCs), obtained when the disease was refractory, from a patient treated with antithyroid drugs. The nucleotide sequence is given as TGTGCCAGCGGTTTTTTGGGGGCAGGGTCACCCCTCCACTTT. Its protein is CASGFLGAGSPLHF.